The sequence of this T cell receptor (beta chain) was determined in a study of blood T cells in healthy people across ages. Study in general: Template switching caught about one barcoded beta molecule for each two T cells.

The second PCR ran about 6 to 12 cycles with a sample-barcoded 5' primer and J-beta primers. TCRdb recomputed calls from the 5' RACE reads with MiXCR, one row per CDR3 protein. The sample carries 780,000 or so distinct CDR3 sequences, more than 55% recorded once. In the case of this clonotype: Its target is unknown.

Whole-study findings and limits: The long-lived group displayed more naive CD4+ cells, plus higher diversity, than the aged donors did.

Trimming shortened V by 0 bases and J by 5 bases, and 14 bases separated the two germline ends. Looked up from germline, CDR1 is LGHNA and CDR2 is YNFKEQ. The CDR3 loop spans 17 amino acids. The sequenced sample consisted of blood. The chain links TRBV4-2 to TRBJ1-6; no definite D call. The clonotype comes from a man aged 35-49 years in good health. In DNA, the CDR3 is TGTGCCAGCAGCCAAGAGGGTTGGGTAGTTGATAATTCACCCCTCCACTTT. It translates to CASSQEGWVVDNSPLHF.